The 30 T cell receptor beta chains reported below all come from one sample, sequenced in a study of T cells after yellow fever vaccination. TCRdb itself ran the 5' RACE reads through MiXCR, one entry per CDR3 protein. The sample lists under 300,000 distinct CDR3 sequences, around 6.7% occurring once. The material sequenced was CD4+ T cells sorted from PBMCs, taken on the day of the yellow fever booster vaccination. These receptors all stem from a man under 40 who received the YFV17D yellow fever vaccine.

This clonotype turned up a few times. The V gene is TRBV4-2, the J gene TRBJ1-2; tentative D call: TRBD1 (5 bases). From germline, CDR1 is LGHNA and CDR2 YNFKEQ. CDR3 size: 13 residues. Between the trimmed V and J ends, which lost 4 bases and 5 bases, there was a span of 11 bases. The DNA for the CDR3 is TGTGCCAGCAGCCCCGGGGGGGAGTATGGCTACACCTTC. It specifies CASSPGGEYGYTF.

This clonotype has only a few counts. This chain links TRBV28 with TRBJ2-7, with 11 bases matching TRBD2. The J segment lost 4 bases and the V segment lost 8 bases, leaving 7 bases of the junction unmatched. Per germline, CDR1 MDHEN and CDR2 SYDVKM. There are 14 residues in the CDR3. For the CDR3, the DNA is TGTGCCAGCGTCTCTAGCGGGAGGAATTACGAGCAGTACTTC. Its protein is CASVSSGRNYEQYF.

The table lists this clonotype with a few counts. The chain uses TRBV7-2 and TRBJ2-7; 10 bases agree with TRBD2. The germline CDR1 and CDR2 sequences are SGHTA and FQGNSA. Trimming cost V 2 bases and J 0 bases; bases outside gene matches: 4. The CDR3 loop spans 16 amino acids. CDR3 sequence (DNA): TGTGCCAGCAGCTTAACGCTAGCGGGAGACTCCTACGAGCAGTACTTC. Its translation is CASSLTLAGDSYEQYF.

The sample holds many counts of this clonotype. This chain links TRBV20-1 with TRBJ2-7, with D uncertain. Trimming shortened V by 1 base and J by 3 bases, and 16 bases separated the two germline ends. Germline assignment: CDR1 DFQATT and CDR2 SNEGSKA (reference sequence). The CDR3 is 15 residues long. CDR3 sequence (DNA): TGCAGTGCTAGAGGCCAGCTCGCCCTAGACTACGAGCAGTACTTC. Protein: CSARGQLALDYEQYF.

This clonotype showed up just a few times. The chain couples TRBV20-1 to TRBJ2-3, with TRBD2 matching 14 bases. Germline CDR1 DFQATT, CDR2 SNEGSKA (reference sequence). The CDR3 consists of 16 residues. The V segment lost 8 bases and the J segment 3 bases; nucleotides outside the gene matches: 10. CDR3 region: CSSRLAGGPITDTQYF. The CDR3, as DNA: TGCAGTTCCAGACTAGCGGGAGGGCCAATAACAGATACGCAGTATTTT.

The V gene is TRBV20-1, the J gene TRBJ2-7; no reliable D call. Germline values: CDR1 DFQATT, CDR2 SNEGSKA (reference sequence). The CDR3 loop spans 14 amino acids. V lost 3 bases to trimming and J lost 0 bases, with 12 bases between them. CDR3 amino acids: CSASPLQYSYEQYF. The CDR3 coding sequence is TGCAGTGCTAGCCCCCTGCAATACTCCTACGAGCAGTACTTC.

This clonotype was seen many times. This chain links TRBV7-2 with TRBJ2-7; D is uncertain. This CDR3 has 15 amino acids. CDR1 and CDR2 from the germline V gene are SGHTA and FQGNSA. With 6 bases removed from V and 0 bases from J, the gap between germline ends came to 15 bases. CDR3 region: CASRTQGKVSYEQYF. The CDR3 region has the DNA TGTGCCAGCAGGACCCAAGGGAAGGTCTCCTACGAGCAGTACTTC. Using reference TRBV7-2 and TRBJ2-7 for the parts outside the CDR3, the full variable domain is GAGVSQSPSNKVTEKGKDVELRCDPISGHTALYWYRQSLGQGLEFLIYFQGNSAPDKSGLPSDRFSAERTGGSVSTLTIQRTQQEDSAVYLCASRTQGKVSYEQYFGPGTRLTVT.

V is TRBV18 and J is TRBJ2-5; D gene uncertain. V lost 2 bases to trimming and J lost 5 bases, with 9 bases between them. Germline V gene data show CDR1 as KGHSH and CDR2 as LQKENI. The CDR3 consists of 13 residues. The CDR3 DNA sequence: TGTGCCAGCTCACCAAGGATGTCGGAGACCCAGTACTTC. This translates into CASSPRMSETQYF.

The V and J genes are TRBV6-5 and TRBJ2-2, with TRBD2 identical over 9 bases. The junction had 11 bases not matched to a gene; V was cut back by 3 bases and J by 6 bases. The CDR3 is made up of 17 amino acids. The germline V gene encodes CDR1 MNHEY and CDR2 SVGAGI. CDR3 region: CASSYSLGTSRAGELFF. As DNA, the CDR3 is TGTGCCAGCAGTTATTCTCTCGGGACTAGCAGAGCCGGGGAGCTGTTTTTT.

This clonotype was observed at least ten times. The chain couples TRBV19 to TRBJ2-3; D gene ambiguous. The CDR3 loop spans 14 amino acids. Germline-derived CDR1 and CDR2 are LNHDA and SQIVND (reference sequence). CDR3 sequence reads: CLAPRSLLADTQYF. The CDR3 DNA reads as TGTCTCGCCCCGAGGTCACTGCTCGCAGATACGCAGTATTTT.

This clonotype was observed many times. The CDR3 DNA reads TGCAGTGCTAGAACCGGCATGATGAACACTGAAGCTTTCTTT. Protein product: CSARTGMMNTEAFF. The chain uses TRBV20-1 and TRBJ1-1, with no clear D. The CDR3 contains 14 residues. The V and J ends lost 2 bases and 0 bases respectively, with 10 bases between them. The germline gives CDR1 DFQATT, CDR2 SNEGSKA (reference sequence).

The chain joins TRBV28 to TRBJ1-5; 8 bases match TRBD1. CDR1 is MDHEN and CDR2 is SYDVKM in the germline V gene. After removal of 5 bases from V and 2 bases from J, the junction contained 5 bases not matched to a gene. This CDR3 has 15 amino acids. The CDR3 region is CASSQGQAGNQPQHF. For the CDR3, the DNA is TGTGCCAGCAGTCAGGGACAGGCCGGCAATCAGCCCCAGCATTTT. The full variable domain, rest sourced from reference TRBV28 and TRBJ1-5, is DVKVTQSSRYLVKRTGEKVFLECVQDMDHENMFWYRQDPGLGLRLIYFSYDVKMKEKGDIPEGYSVSREKKERFSLILESASTNQTSMYLCASSQGQAGNQPQHFGDGTRLSIL.

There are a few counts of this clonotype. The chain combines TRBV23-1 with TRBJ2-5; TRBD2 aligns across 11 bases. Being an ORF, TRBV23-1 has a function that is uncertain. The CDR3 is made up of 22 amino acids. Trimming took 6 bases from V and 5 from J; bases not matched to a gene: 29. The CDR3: CASRPPVVAGGHRWFVLETQYF. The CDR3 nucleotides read TGCGCCAGCAGACCCCCCGTGGTAGCGGGAGGGCATCGGTGGTTTGTTTTGGAGACCCAGTACTTC.

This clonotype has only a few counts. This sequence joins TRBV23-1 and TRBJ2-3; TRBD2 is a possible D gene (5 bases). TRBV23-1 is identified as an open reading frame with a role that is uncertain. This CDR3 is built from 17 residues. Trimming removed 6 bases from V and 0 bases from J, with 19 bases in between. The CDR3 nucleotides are TGCGCCAGCAGCCCAGACTCTAGCTGGCCTAGCACAGATACGCAGTATTTT. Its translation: CASSPDSSWPSTDTQYF.

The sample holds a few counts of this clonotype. The CDR3 sequence: CSAAPSRTSYNEQFF. The CDR3 DNA reads TGCAGTGCTGCCCCCTCCCGAACCTCCTACAATGAGCAGTTCTTC. The chain joins TRBV20-1 to TRBJ2-1, with unresolved D. The CDR3 is made up of 15 amino acids. V lost 5 bases and J lost 0, with 14 bases in between. The V gene's germline CDR1 is DFQATT and CDR2 SNEGSKA (reference sequence).

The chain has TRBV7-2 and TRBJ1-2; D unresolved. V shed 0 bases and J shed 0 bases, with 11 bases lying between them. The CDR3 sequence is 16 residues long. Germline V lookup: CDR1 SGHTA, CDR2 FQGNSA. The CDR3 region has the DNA TGTGCCAGCAGCTTAGCTTTGTTAGAAGCTAACTATGGCTACACCTTC. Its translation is CASSLALLEANYGYTF. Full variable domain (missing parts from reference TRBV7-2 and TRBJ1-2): GAGVSQSPSNKVTEKGKDVELRCDPISGHTALYWYRQSLGQGLEFLIYFQGNSAPDKSGLPSDRFSAERTGGSVSTLTIQRTQQEDSAVYLCASSLALLEANYGYTFGSGTRLTVV.

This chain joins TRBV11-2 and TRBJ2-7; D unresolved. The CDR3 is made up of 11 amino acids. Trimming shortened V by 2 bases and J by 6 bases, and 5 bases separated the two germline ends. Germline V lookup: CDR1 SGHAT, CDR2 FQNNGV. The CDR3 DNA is TGTGCCAGCAGCTTATGGGCCGAGCAGTACTTC. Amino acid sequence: CASSLWAEQYF.

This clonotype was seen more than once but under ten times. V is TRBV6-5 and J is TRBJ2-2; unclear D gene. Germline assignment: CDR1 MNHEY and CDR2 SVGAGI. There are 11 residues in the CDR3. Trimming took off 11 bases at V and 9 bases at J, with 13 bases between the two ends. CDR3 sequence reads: CAAATSWELFF. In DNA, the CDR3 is TGTGCCGCCGCTACCTCGTGGGAGCTGTTTTTT.

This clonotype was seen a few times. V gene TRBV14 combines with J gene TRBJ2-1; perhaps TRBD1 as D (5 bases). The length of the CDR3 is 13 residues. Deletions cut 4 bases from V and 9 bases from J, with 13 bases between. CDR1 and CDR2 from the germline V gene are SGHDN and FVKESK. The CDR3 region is CASSLDTHGEQFF. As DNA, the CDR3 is TGTGCCAGCAGCCTGGACACCCATGGTGAGCAGTTCTTC.

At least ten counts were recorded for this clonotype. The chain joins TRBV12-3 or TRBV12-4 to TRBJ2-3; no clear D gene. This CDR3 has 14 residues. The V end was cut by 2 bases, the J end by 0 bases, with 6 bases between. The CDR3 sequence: CASSLSYSTDTQYF. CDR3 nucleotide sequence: TGTGCCAGCAGTTTATCTTATAGCACAGATACGCAGTATTTT.

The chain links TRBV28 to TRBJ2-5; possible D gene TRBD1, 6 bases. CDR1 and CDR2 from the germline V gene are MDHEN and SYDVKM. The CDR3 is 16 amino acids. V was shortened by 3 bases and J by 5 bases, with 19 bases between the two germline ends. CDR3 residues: CASSLIGGVSGETQYF. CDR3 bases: TGTGCCAGCAGTTTGATTGGGGGCGTTTCCGGGGAGACCCAGTACTTC.

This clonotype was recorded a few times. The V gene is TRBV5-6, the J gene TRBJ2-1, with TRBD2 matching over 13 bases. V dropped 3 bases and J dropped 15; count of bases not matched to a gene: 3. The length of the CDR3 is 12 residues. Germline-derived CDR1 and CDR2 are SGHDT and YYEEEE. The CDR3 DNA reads TGTGCCAGCAGCTGGGGACTAGCGGGAACGTTCTTC. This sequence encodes CASSWGLAGTFF. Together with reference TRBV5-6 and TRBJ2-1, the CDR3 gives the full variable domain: DAGVTQSPTHLIKTRGQQVTLRCSPKSGHDTVSWYQQALGQGPQFIFQYYEEEERQRGNFPDRFSGHQFPNYSSELNVNALLLGDSALYLCASSWGLAGTFFGPGTRLTVL.

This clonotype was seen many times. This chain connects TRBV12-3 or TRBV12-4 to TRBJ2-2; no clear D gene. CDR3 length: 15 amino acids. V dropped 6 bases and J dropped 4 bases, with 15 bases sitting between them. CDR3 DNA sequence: TGTGCCAGCAGGCAGGTTCTTGCTGGCACCGGGGAGCTGTTTTTT. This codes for CASRQVLAGTGELFF.

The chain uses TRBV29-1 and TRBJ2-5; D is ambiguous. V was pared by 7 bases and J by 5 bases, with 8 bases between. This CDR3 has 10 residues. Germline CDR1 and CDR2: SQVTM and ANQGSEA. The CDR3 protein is CSAERETQYF. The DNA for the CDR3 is TGCAGCGCAGAAAGGGAGACCCAGTACTTC. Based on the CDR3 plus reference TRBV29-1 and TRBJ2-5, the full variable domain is SAVISQKPSRDICQRGTSLTIQCQVDSQVTMMFWYRQQPGQSLTLIATANQGSEATYESGFVIDKFPISRPNLTFSTLTVSNMSPEDSSIYLCSAERETQYFGPGTRLLVL.

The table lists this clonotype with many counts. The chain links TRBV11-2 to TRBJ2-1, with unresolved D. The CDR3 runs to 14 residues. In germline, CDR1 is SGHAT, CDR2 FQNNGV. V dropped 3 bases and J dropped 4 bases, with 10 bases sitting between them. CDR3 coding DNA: TGTGCCAGCAGCTTGTTACCCACTTACAATGAGCAGTTCTTC. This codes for CASSLLPTYNEQFF.

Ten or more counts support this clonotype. The CDR3 coding sequence is TGCAGTGCGGCGGGGTCTAGCAATCAGCCCCAGCATTTT. Translated, it gives CSAAGSSNQPQHF. V gene TRBV20-1 combines with J gene TRBJ1-5; D not resolved. The CDR3 covers 13 residues. Trimming left V 6 bases short and J 0 bases short, with 9 bases between. Germline loops: CDR1 DFQATT, CDR2 SNEGSKA (reference sequence).

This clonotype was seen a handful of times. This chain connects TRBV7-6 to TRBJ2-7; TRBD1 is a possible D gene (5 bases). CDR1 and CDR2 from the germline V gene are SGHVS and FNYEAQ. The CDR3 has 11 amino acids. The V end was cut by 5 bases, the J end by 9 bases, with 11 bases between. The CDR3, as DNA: TGTGCCAGCAGCACAGGTATTGGGCAGTACTTC. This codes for CASSTGIGQYF.

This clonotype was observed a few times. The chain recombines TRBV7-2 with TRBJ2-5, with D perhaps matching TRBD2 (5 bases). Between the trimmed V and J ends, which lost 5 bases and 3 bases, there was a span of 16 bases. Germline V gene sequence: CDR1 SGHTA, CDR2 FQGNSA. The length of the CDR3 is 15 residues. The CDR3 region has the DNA TGTGCCAGCAGCCCGCGGTGGCTAGCTGAAGAGACCCAGTACTTC. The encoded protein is CASSPRWLAEETQYF.

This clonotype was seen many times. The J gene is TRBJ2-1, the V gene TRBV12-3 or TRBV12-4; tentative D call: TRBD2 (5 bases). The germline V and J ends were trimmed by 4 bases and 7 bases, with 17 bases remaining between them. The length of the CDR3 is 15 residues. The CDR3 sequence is CASSYQDFVGNEQFF. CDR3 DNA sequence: TGTGCCAGCAGTTATCAGGACTTTGTGGGAAATGAGCAGTTCTTC.

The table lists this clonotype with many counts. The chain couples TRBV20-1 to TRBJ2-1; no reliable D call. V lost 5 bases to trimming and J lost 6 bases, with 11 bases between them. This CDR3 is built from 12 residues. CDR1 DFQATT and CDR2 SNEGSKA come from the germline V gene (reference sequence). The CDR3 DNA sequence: TGCAGTGCTTCCCGGACGTTCAATGAGCAGTTCTTC. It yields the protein CSASRTFNEQFF.